This TCR beta chain was profiled in a study of T cells in narcolepsy. Findings of the study overall: Autoreactive HCRT-specific and TRIB2-specific clonotypes were marked in same-patient CSF-versus-blood CD4+ comparisons.

On this clone itself: Its antigen is not identified.

The germline gives CDR1 LGHNA, CDR2 YSLEER. The V and J ends lost 4 bases and 0 bases respectively, with 10 bases between them. The CDR3 has 15 residues. TCRdb's copy holds only in-frame clones and misses some; the assay was immunoSEQ multiplex PCR. The sample gives over 30,000 clones, 70% to 85% of which show up once; roughly 1.6% is in the top ten. This TCR derives from a human donor with narcolepsy. The source material was CD45RA- memory CD4+ T cells from PBMCs. The genes are TRBV4-3 and TRBJ1-5, with a weak D call TRBD1 (5 bases). The CDR3 sequence is CASSPKGDSNQPQHF. The CDR3 bases are TGCGCCAGCAGCCCAAAAGGGGATAGCAATCAGCCCCAGCATTTT.